One T cell receptor beta chain is described in this entry. The sample comes from a study of blood T cell repertoires in COVID-19. Background on the study: Samples taken during acute and convalescent COVID-19 were collected in the United States, Italy and Spain. Sources were T cells, B-cell-depleted T cells, or PBMCs; the material itself was cDNA or gDNA.

The authors' processing: Quantification of nucleated cells was approximated via reference gene primer amplification. Clones were read by immunoSEQ multiplex PCR, and TCRdb kept only the in-frame ones, dropping some. D and trimming come from the DNA, and the V and J calls and clone size come from that table. The sample has fewer than 250,000 clones; 75% to 90% are singletons. V lost 1 base to trimming and J lost 2 bases, with 9 bases between them. Per the germline V gene, CDR1 is SGHAT and CDR2 is FQNNGV. This CDR3 comprises 14 residues. The specimen was peripheral blood. The origin of this receptor is a man aged 55 to 69 with acute or convalescent COVID-19. V and J are TRBV11-2 and TRBJ2-7; D perhaps matches TRBD2 (6 bases). The DNA of the CDR3 is TGTGCCAGCAGCTTAGTAGTAGCGGCCTACGAGCAGTACTTC. Translating it yields CASSLVVAAYEQYF. Based on the CDR3 plus reference TRBV11-2 and TRBJ2-7, the full variable domain is EAGVAQSPRYKIIEKRQSVAFWCNPISGHATLYWYQQILGQGPKLLIQFQNNGVVDDSQLPKDRFSAERLKGVDSTLKIQPAKLEDSAVYLCASSLVVAAYEQYFGPGTRLTVT.